The 20 T cell receptor beta chains below all came from one sample that was sequenced in a study of CXCR3-negative and CXCR3-positive naive CD8 T cells. The authors made the TRB cDNA libraries by 5' RACE using UMI labels. TCRdb derives one entry per CDR3 protein from the 5' RACE reads, leaving out DNA. In total, the table holds about 48,000 distinct CDR3 sequences. Sequencing input: memory CD8+ T cells from blood. The receptors shown here come from a human donor in good health. Some clones in this sample may be carry-over from other donors' samples.

The chain combines TRBV19 with TRBJ2-2. Germline V lookup: CDR1 LNHDA, CDR2 SQIVND (reference sequence). The CDR3 runs to 14 residues. CDR3 loop: CASSILGLPGELFF.

This chain joins TRBV4-3 and TRBJ1-2; TCRdb reports TRBD1, a call that lacks DNA to check it against. Germline loops: CDR1 LGHNA, CDR2 YSLEER. The CDR3 has 16 amino acids. The CDR3 loop is CASSQEGEDSGYGYTF.

The chain joins TRBV28 to TRBJ1-5; the TCRdb call, TRBD1, lacks DNA for checking. The germline CDR1 and CDR2 sequences are MDHEN and SYDVKM. CDR3 length: 16 amino acids. CDR3 in amino acids: CASNRARATSNQPQHF.

The chain joins TRBV19 to TRBJ2-1. This CDR3 spans 16 amino acids. The germline gives CDR1 LNHDA, CDR2 SQIVND (reference sequence). CDR3: CASSIDDRGFYNEQFF.

The chain links TRBV9 to TRBJ1-1; TCRdb reports TRBD1, a call that lacks DNA to check it against. This CDR3 contains 14 residues. CDR1 SGDLS and CDR2 YYNGEE come from the germline V gene. CDR3 sequence reads: CASSWGSLNTEAFF.

The gene calls are TRBV28 and TRBJ2-7; the D call from TCRdb, TRBD1, cannot be confirmed without DNA. The V gene's germline CDR1 is MDHEN and CDR2 SYDVKM. This CDR3 comprises 20 residues. CDR3 region: CASSFPPGHSQGASSYEQYF.

The genes are TRBV4-1 and TRBJ2-5; TCRdb reports TRBD2, a call that lacks DNA to check it against. From germline, CDR1 is MGHRA and CDR2 YSYEKL. CDR3 length: 15 residues. CDR3 amino acids: CASSQRPVSQETQYF.

The chain has TRBV30 and TRBJ1-6; TCRdb outputs TRBD1, but without DNA this stays unchecked. The germline gives CDR1 GTSNPN, CDR2 SVGIG (reference sequence). The CDR3 has 14 amino acids. This CDR3 reads CAWTSGTGLSPLHF.

The chain couples TRBV29-1 to TRBJ1-1; the D call from TCRdb, TRBD1, cannot be confirmed without DNA. CDR3 length: 14 amino acids. Per the germline V gene, CDR1 is SQVTM and CDR2 is ANQGSEA. The CDR3 sequence: CSVEPLAAVNEAFF.

The chain has TRBV19 and TRBJ1-1. The CDR3 spans 12 residues. Germline V gives CDR1 LNHDA, CDR2 SQIVND (reference sequence). The CDR3 spells CASSIGPTEAFF.

V usage is TRBV7-9 and J usage is TRBJ2-2; as DNA is missing, the TRBD1 call by TCRdb cannot be tested. This CDR3 is 14 amino acids long. Per the germline V gene, CDR1 is SEHNR and CDR2 is FQNEAQ (reference sequence). The CDR3: CASPLFSNTGELFF.

J is TRBJ2-7 and V is TRBV29-1; with no DNA, the TCRdb D assignment of TRBD2 cannot be verified. The germline gives CDR1 SQVTM, CDR2 ANQGSEA. CDR3 size: 15 residues. CDR3 protein: CSVEKAGGSSYEQYF.

The chain recombines TRBV7-9 with TRBJ2-7; there is no DNA to check the TCRdb D call of TRBD1. The germline CDR1 and CDR2 sequences are SEHNR and FQNEAQ (reference sequence). The CDR3 covers 13 residues. This CDR3 is CASSGGQGYEQYF.

CDR3 region: CASSPSPSGDWELFF. This chain joins TRBV4-1 and TRBJ2-2; TCRdb's D gene call, TRBD2, goes unchecked for lack of DNA. The CDR3 length is 15 residues. In germline, CDR1 is MGHRA, CDR2 YSYEKL.

The chain uses TRBV29-1 and TRBJ2-3; the D call of TRBD1 rests on TCRdb alone, since no DNA is present to check it. The germline V gene encodes CDR1 SQVTM and CDR2 ANQGSEA. The CDR3 loop spans 17 amino acids. CDR3 residues: CSVEGAQTGKSTDTQYF.

V is TRBV7-6 and J is TRBJ2-1; TCRdb selects TRBD1, and the lack of DNA leaves this call unchecked. The germline gives CDR1 SGHVS, CDR2 FNYEAQ. CDR3 size: 15 residues. CDR3: CASSPRQGTYNEQFF.

The chain recombines TRBV29-1 with TRBJ2-3; TCRdb's D call of TRBD1 is untestable without DNA. Germline V gives CDR1 SQVTM, CDR2 ANQGSEA. The CDR3 loop spans 16 amino acids. The CDR3 here is CSAGKQGPFGADTQYF.

The V call is TRBV9, the J call TRBJ2-1; TCRdb indicates TRBD2, and absent DNA this call remains unverified. The CDR3 totals 16 residues. CDR1 SGDLS and CDR2 YYNGEE come from the germline V gene. CDR3 in amino acids: CASSVGGSSSYNEQFF.

The V call is TRBV4-1, the J call TRBJ2-2; TCRdb calls TRBD1, which cannot be checked without DNA. The germline V gene encodes CDR1 MGHRA and CDR2 YSYEKL. The CDR3 is 18 amino acids. The CDR3 here is CASSQFPGTGGRTGELFF.

The chain couples TRBV20-1 to TRBJ2-2; the D call from TCRdb, TRBD2, cannot be confirmed without DNA. CDR3 length equals 18 residues. Germline V gene data show CDR1 as DFQATT and CDR2 as SNEGSKA (reference sequence). The CDR3 reads CSARDATSGSGRTGELFF.